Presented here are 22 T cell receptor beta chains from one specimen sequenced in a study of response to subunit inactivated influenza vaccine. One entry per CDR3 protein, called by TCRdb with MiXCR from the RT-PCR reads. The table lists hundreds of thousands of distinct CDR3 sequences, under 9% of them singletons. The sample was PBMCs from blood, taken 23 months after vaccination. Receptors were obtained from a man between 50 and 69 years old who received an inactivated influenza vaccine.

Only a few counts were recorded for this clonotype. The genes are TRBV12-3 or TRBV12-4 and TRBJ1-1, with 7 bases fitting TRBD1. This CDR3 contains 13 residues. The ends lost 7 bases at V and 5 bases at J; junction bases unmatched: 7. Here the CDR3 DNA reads TGTGCCAGCACCCTCCTCAGGGGGACTGAAGCTTTCTTT. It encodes CASTLLRGTEAFF.

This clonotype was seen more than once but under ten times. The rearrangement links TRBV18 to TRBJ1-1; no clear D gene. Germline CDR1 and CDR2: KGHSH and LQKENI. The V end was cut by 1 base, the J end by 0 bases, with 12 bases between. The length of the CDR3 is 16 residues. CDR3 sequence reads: CASSPLVRGMNTEAFF. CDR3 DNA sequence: TGTGCCAGCTCACCACTTGTCAGAGGGATGAACACTGAAGCTTTCTTT.

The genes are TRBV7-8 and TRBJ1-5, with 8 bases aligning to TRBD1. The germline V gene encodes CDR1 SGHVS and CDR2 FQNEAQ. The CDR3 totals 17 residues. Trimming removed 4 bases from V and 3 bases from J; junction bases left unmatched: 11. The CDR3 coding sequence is TGTGCCAGCAGCTCTATACGGACAGGGCTTTACAATCAGCCCCAGCATTTT. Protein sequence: CASSSIRTGLYNQPQHF.

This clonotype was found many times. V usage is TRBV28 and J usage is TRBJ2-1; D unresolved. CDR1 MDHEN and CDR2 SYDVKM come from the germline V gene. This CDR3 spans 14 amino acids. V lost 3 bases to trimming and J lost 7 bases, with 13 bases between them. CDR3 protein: CASSFRARKNEQFF. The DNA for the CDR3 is TGTGCCAGCAGTTTCCGGGCCAGGAAAAATGAGCAGTTCTTC. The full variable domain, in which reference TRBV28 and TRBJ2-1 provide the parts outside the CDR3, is DVKVTQSSRYLVKRTGEKVFLECVQDMDHENMFWYRQDPGLGLRLIYFSYDVKMKEKGDIPEGYSVSREKKERFSLILESASTNQTSMYLCASSFRARKNEQFFGPGTRLTVL.

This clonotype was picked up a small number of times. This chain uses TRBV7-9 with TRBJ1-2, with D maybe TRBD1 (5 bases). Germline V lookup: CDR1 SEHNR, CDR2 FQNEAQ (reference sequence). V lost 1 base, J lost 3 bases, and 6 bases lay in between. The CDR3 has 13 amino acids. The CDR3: CASSLGQHYGYTF. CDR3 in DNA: TGTGCCAGCAGCTTAGGACAGCACTATGGCTACACCTTC.

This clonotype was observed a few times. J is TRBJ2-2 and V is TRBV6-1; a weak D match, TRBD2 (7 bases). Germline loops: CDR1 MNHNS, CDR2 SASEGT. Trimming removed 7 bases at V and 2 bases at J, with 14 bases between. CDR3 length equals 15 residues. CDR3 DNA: TGTGCCAGCACTAGGGAGGGGACAAACACCGGGGAGCTGTTTTTT. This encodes CASTREGTNTGELFF.

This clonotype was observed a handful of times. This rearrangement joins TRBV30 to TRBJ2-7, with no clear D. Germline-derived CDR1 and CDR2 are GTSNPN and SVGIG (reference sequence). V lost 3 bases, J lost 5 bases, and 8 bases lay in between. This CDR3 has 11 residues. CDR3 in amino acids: CAWRRLNEQYF. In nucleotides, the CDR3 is TGTGCCTGGAGGAGGTTGAACGAGCAGTACTTC.

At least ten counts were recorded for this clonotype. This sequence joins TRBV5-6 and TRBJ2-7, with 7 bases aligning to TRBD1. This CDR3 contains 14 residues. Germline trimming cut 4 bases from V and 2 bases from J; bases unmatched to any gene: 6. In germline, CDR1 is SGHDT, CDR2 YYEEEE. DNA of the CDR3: TGTGCCAGCAGCACCGGAACAGGGGCCTACGAGCAGTACTTC. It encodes CASSTGTGAYEQYF.

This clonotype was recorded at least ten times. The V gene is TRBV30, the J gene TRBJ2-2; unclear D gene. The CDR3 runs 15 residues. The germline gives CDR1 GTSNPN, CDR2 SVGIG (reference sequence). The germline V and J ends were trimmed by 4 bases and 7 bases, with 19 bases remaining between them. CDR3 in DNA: TGTGCCTGGACTAAAATGGGTCTCGAATACGGGGAGCTGTTTTTT. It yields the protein CAWTKMGLEYGELFF.

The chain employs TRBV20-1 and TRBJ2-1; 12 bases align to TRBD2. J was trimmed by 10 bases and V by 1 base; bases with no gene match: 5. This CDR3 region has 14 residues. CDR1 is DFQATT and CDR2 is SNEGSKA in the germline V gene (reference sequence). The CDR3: CSARASGGAEEQFF. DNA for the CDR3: TGCAGTGCTAGAGCTAGCGGGGGGGCCGAAGAGCAGTTCTTC.

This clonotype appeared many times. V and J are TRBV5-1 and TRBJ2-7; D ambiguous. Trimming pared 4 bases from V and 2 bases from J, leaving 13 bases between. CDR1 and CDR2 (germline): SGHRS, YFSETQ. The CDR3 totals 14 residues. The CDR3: CASSRAYQAYEQYF. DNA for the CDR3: TGCGCCAGCAGCCGCGCCTACCAAGCCTACGAGCAGTACTTC.

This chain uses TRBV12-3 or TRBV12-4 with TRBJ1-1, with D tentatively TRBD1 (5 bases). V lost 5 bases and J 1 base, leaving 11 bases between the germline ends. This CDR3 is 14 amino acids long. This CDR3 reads CASSPGSRNTEAFF. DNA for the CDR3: TGTGCCAGCAGTCCAGGGTCCAGGAACACTGAAGCTTTCTTT.

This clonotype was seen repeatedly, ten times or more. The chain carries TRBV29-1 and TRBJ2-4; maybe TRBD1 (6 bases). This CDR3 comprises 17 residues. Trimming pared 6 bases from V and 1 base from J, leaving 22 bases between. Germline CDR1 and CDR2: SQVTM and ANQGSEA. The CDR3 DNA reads TGCAGCGTGTCCCCGGGACACAGGTTGGGGGCCAAAAACATTCAGTACTTC. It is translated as CSVSPGHRLGAKNIQYF. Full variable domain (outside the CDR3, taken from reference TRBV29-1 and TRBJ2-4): SAVISQKPSRDICQRGTSLTIQCQVDSQVTMMFWYRQQPGQSLTLIATANQGSEATYESGFVIDKFPISRPNLTFSTLTVSNMSPEDSSIYLCSVSPGHRLGAKNIQYFGAGTRLSVL.

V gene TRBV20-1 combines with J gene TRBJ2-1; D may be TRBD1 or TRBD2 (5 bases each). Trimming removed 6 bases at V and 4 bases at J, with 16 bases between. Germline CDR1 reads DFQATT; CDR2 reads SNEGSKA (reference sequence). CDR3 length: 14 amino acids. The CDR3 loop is CSANAGTQYNEQFF. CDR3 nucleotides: TGCAGTGCGAACGCCGGGACCCAATACAATGAGCAGTTCTTC.

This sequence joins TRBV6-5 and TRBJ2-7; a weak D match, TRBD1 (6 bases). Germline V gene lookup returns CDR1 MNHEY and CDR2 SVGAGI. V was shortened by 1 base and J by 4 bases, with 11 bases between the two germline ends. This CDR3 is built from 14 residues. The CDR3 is CASSYWKGEYEQYF. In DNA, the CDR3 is TGTGCCAGCAGTTACTGGAAGGGGGAGTACGAGCAGTACTTC.

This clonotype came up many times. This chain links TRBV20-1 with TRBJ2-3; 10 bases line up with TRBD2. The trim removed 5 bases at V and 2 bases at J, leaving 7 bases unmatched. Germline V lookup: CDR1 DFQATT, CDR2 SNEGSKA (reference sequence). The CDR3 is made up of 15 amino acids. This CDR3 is CSAPPLAGVTDTQYF. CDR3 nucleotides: TGCAGTGCTCCCCCCCTAGCGGGAGTCACAGATACGCAGTATTTT.

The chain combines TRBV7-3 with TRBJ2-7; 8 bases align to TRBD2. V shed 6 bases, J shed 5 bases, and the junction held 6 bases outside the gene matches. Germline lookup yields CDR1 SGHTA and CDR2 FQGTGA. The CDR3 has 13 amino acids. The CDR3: CASSASGSDEQYF. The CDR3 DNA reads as TGTGCCAGCAGTGCCAGCGGGAGTGACGAGCAGTACTTC.

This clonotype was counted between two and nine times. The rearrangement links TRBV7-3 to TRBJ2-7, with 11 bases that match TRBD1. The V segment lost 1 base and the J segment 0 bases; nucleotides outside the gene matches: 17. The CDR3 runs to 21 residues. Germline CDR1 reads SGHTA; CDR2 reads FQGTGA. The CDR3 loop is CASSLNGRDRGFHYPSYEQYF. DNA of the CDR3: TGTGCCAGCAGCTTAAATGGCAGGGACAGGGGGTTCCATTACCCCTCCTACGAGCAGTACTTC.

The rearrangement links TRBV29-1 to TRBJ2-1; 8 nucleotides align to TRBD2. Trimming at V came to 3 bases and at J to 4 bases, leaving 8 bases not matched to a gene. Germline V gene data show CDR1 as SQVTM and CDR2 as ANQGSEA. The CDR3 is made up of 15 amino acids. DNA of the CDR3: TGCAGCGTTGAGGAGGCGGGAGGATTTTACAATGAGCAGTTCTTC. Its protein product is CSVEEAGGFYNEQFF.

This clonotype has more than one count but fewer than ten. The CDR3 DNA reads as TGCAGTGCTAGAGGATTACAGGGGATAGGATCACCCCTCCACTTT. Translation: CSARGLQGIGSPLHF. The V gene is TRBV20-1, the J gene TRBJ1-6, with 7 bases fitting TRBD1. The CDR3 covers 15 residues. V shed 1 base and J 10 bases; nucleotides not matched to a gene: 10. The V gene's germline CDR1 is DFQATT and CDR2 SNEGSKA (reference sequence).

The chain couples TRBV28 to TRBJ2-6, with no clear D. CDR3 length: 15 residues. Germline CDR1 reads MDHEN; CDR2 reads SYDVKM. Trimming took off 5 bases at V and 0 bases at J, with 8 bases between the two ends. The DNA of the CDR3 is TGTGCCAGCAGTCTTGAGATCTCTGGGGCCAACGTCCTGACTTTC. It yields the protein CASSLEISGANVLTF.

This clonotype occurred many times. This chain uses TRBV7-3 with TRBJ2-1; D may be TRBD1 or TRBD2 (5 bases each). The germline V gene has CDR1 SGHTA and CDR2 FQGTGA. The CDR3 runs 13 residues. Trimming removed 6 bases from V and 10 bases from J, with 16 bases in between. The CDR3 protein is CASRGPPFSEQFF. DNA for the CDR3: TGTGCCAGCAGGGGACCCCCGTTCTCGGAGCAGTTCTTC.